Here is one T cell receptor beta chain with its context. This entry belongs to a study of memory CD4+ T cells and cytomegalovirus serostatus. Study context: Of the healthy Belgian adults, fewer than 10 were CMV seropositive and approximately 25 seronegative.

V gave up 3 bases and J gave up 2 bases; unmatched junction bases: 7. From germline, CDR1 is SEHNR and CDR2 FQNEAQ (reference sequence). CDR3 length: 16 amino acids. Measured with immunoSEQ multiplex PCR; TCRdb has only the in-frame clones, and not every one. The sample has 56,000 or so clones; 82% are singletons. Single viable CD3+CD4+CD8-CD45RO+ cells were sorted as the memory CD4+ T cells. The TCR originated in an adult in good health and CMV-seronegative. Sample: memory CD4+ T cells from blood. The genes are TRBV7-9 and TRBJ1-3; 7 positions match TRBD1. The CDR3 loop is CASSFLGQPPGNTIYF. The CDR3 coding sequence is TGTGCCAGCAGCTTCCTGGGACAGCCCCCTGGAAACACCATATATTTT.